Listed here is a single T cell receptor beta chain. The specificity of this receptor is unknown. It has no much larger one-base neighbor in the sample; base qualities were not kept. Donors formed part of the validation cohort, which comprised over a hundred subjects and was distinct from the first cohort of some 700 subjects. These data originate in a study of cytomegalovirus exposure and HLA in healthy donors listed by TCRdb under 2017. In terms of the full investigation: According to a later analysis, the roughly 130 validation repertoires were produced on the same platform as the 700 or so repertoires of the first cohort. The study aimed to test whether cataloging public T cell receptors could reveal signatures of past pathogen exposure. A separate validation cohort of more than 100 different subjects was used in addition to the 666-subject first cohort. High-throughput TCR immunosequencing, statistical association of individual TCRs with disease status, and machine learning were combined to predict cytomegalovirus infection status.

Library prep was done by the immunoSEQ multiplex PCR assay. Regarding the original processing steps: A statistical classification framework was built to diagnose cytomegalovirus status from the catalog of TCR beta chain sequences. TCRdb holds this immuneACCESS table with in-frame rearrangements only. Some clones are missing; in checked studies, unresolved V genes explain under half, and the rest has no known cause. The V and J calls and clone size are taken from that table; D and trimming were inferred from the DNA. The sample table lists around 140,000 clones, about nine tenths of them with a count of one. 4.5% of the sample is taken by the ten largest. V and J lose 7 bases and 1 base, and a span of 13 bases separates them. The germline V gene sets CDR1 to SNHLY and CDR2 to FYNNEI. The CDR3 sequence holds 14 residues, the cysteine and phenylalanine included. Only CDR3 DNA remains: 42 bases, in frame from the first base.

Overall study outcomes, separate from this receptor: According to the authors, the approach could potentially be generalized to other disease states and immunological phenotypes. Most TCR sequences were observed very rarely across donors, whereas some public TCRs were present in many individuals. The validation cohort had no HLA typing available for a later analysis, so co-occurrence within that cohort was assessed over all 130 or so repertoires. A few of the identified cytomegalovirus-associated TCR beta chains were confirmed in vitro to be specific for cytomegalovirus antigens. Of the cluster scores, about 94% were above 0 in a later analysis, which found that TCRs clustered in the first cohort also tended to co-occur in the roughly 130 validation repertoires. A total of some 180 TCR beta chains were listed by the study as associated with cytomegalovirus. The classifier was reported to diagnose cytomegalovirus status with high specificity and sensitivity in both the original and validation cohorts.

The TCR originated in a man aged 18 to 29 in good health and CMV-seropositive. This sequence uses TRBV2 and TRBJ1-2; no D gene call is confident. Material for sequencing was PBMCs. The CDR3 is CASIYRRLNYGYTF. In nucleotide form, the sequence is TGTGCCAGCATTTATAGGCGGCTTAACTATGGCTACACCTTC.